These T cell receptor beta chains were read from a single sample in a study of cytomegalovirus exposure and HLA in healthy donors. Here immunoSEQ multiplex PCR was the method, and the copy in TCRdb shows in-frame clones only, minus some. The sample yields more than 85,000 clones, 85% to 90% seen once. The sequencing sample was made of PBMCs. These receptors were taken from a woman aged 30 to 39 in good health and CMV-seropositive. CDR3s include the opening cysteine and the closing phenylalanine or tryptophan. Size is stated for part of the rows, as once, few or many counts, or as a class when the clone is expanded.

v_gene,abundance,j_gene,CDR3aa
TRBV10-3,.,TRBJ1-1,CAISANTEAFF
TRBV9,.,TRBJ1-2,CASSVGDSYGYTF
TRBV30,.,TRBJ2-7,CAWSLVRSSYEQYF
TRBV2,.,TRBJ1-4,CASSGGGRREKLFF
TRBV5-5,.,TRBJ2-1,CASSLGSGYNEQFF
TRBV4-2,few,TRBJ1-4,CASSQNLQFAEKLFF
TRBV28,.,TRBJ1-2,CASSRQERGGGYTF
TRBV28,.,TRBJ1-5,CASSKTGGRNQPQHF
TRBV13,.,TRBJ2-7,CASSYGRTEQYF
TRBV4-3,.,TRBJ2-7,CASSQEAGGYEQYF
TRBV9,once,TRBJ2-2,CASSVATGGGGPGELFF
TRBV28,once,TRBJ2-4,CASRSGRKNIQYF
TRBV7-9,.,TRBJ2-2,CASSSRIRGNTGELFF
TRBV6-1,few,TRBJ1-5,CASSGTINQPQHF
TRBV15,.,TRBJ2-1,CATSRHPGQGGSYNEQFF
TRBV5-6,once,TRBJ2-7,CASRGAAYEQYF
TRBV5-4,.,TRBJ2-1,CASSLDRFLNEQFF
TRBV9,.,TRBJ2-2,CASSSRNAGELFF
TRBV28,.,TRBJ1-1,CASSARGLNTEAFF
TRBV10-3,few,TRBJ2-7,CAISESGGGYEQYF
TRBV5-6,.,TRBJ1-1,CASSGTQTGWGTEAFF
TRBV5-4,.,TRBJ2-1,CASKREGIYDEQFF
TRBV15,once,TRBJ2-4,CATSRPGQGAAKNIQYF
TRBV2,.,TRBJ1-2,CASSAHPGRDYGYTF
TRBV29-1,.,TRBJ2-1,CSVERGTGGYEQFF
TRBV9,.,TRBJ2-2,CASSSTGGTGELFF
TRBV2,.,TRBJ2-7,CASSETSHEQYF
TRBV4-1,.,TRBJ1-6,CASSQEGQGNSPLHF
TRBV5-1,.,TRBJ1-1,CASSRTGVGNTEAFF
TRBV4-3,once,TRBJ2-7,CASSQGSGGGYEQYF
TRBV2,.,TRBJ2-1,CASRVRTSDDNEQFF
TRBV2,.,TRBJ2-2,CASRRLAGEYTGELFF
TRBV19,.,TRBJ2-5,CASSIDQNRGETQYF
TRBV30,.,TRBJ1-5,CAWSVQGEKDQPQHF
TRBV7-9,once,TRBJ2-5,CASSLLGAADQETQYF
TRBV27,.,TRBJ2-7,CASSSPGAGEGEQYF
TRBV28,.,TRBJ2-7,CASSSGGTSGIPSYEQYF
TRBV19,.,TRBJ1-2,CASSIRVEAADGYTF
TRBV10-3,.,TRBJ1-1,CAISESRTGTGLAQNTEAFF
TRBV2,.,TRBJ2-2,CARTGGDGTGELFF
TRBV12-5,.,TRBJ2-7,CASGLAPLGGKVSYEQYF
TRBV10-2,.,TRBJ2-5,CASSEGELAGGPGETQYF
TRBV18,.,TRBJ2-5,CASSPRLAGEGETQYF
TRBV6-5,.,TRBJ1-1,CASRGTGMSTEAFF
TRBV7-2,.,TRBJ1-3,CASSPMGATGNTIYF
TRBV30,.,TRBJ2-2,CAWSTRVRGSHTGELFF
TRBV9,.,TRBJ1-2,CASSVARTANYGYTF